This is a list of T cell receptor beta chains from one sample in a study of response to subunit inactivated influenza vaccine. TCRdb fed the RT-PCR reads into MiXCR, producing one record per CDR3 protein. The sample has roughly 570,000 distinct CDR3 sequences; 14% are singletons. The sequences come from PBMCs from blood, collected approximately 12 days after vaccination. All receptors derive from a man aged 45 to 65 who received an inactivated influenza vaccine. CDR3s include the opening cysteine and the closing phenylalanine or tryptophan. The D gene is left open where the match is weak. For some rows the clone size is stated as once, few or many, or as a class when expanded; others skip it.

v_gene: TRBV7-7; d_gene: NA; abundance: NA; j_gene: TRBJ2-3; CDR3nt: TGTGCTAGCAGCAAAGAACCGGGACTGTACACAGATACGCAGTATTTT; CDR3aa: CASSKEPGLYTDTQYF
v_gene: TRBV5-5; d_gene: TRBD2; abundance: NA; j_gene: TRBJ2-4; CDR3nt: TGTGCCAGCAGCTTTATAGCGGGGGGCCTATCCAAAAACATTCAGTACTTC; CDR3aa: CASSFIAGGLSKNIQYF
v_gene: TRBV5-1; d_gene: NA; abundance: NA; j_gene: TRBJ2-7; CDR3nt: TGCGCCAGCAGCTTGTTTCAGGATTCCTACGAGCAGTACTTC; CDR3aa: CASSLFQDSYEQYF
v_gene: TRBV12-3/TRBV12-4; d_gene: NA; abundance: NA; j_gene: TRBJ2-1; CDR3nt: TGTGCCAGCAGTTTCTCAGGCCCCTACTACAATGAGCAGTTCTTC; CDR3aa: CASSFSGPYYNEQFF
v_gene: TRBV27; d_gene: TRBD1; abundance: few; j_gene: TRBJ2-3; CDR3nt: TGTGCCAGCAGTCCCCGGGACAGGGTTTCCACAGATACGCAGTATTTT; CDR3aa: CASSPRDRVSTDTQYF
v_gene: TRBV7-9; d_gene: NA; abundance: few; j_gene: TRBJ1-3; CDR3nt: TGTGCCAGCTTAAGTCTCGAGACAGAGACTGGAAACACCATATATTTT; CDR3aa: CASLSLETETGNTIYF
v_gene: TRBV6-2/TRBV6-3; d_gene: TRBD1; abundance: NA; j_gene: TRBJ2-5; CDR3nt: TGTGCCAGCAGCGACGGGACAGGGGGATCGGAGACCCAGTACTTC; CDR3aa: CASSDGTGGSETQYF
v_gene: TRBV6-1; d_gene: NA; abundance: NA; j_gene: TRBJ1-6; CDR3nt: TGTGCCAGCAGTGTGGGGACATTTTTTGGTTCACCCCTCCACTTT; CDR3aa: CASSVGTFFGSPLHF
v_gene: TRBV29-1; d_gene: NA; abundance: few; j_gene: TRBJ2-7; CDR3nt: TGCAGCGCCTTATACGAGCAGTACTTC; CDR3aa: CSALYEQYF
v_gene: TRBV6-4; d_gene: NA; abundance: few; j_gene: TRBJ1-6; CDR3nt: TGTGCCAGCAGAGAACAGGGACTCAATTCACCCCTCCACTTT; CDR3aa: CASREQGLNSPLHF
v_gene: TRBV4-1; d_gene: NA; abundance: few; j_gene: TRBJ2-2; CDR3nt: TGCGCCAGCAGCCAACCCCCCGCGGGACACCCGAACACCGGGGAGCTGTTTTTT; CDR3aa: CASSQPPAGHPNTGELFF